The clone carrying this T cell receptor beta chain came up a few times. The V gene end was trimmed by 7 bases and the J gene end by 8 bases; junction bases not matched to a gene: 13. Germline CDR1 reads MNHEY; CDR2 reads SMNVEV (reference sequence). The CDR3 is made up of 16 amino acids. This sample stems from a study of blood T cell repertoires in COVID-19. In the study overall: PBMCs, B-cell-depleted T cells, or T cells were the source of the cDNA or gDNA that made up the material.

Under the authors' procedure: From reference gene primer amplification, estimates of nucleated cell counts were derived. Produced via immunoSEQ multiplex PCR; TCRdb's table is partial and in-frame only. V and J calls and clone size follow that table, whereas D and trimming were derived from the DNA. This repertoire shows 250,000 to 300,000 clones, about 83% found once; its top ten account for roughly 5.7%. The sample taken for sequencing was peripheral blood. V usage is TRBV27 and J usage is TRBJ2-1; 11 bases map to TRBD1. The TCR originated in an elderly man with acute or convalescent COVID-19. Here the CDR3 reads CASTLRGTGGLHEQFF. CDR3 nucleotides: TGTGCCAGCACCCTCCGTGGGACAGGGGGTCTGCATGAGCAGTTCTTC.